These 14 T cell receptor beta chains were all obtained from the same sample, sequenced in a study of T cell repertoires in aging, cancer and after chemotherapy (dated by TCRdb to the late 2010s). Instead of sorted cells or RNA, genomic DNA extracted from peripheral blood served as the source for amplifying TCR beta rearrangements. The run used an Illumina MiSeq. Multiplex touch-down PCR with a mixed TRB-A/B primer pool was used to amplify rearranged TRB sequences covering the V, D and J segments. The public reads were reanalyzed by TCRdb: fastp trimming at Q25, MiXCR alignment, in-frame beta chains only. Rows with a matching CDR3 protein are joined into one entry that keeps the most common DNA and genes. The sample has some 3,000 distinct CDR3 sequences on record, 27% of them singletons. The ten largest account for roughly 4% of the sample. Sequencing input: blood. All receptors derive from a human donor with a solid tumor.

This clonotype was observed a few times. The chain couples TRBV6-5 to TRBJ1-1; D might be TRBD1 (6 bases). The CDR3 runs to 17 residues. V lost 5 bases, J lost 0 bases, and 19 bases lay in between. Germline assignment: CDR1 MNHEY and CDR2 SVGAGI. In nucleotides, the CDR3 is TGTGCCAGCAGTCCCAGAGGGGGGGGCGCCATGAACACTGAAGCTTTCTTT. It is translated as CASSPRGGGAMNTEAFF.

This clonotype ranks as large (0.1 to 1%). The rearrangement joins TRBV6-5 to TRBJ2-7; D gene uncertain. The CDR3 extends over 12 amino acids. Germline CDR1 is MNHEY and CDR2 is SVGAGI. The V and J ends lost 0 bases and 7 bases respectively, with 7 bases between them. The CDR3 DNA reads as TGTGCCAGCAGTTACTCCATGGGAGAGCAGTACTTC. Translation gives CASSYSMGEQYF.

The J gene is TRBJ2-3, the V gene TRBV12-3 or TRBV12-4; D ambiguous. With 5 bases removed from V and 1 base from J, the gap between germline ends came to 13 bases. This CDR3 region has 15 residues. The CDR3 DNA reads TGTGCCAGCAGTCCCCGGGTAGGCGGCACAGATACGCAGTATTTT. Its protein product is CASSPRVGGTDTQYF.

In this sample, this clonotype turned up a few times. J is TRBJ2-3 and V is TRBV27; D is unclear. V lost 5 bases and J 4 bases, leaving 19 bases between the germline ends. Germline CDR1 MNHEY, CDR2 SMNVEV (reference sequence). This CDR3 is built from 16 residues. The CDR3 is CASSGLIGERADTQYF. The CDR3 nucleotides read TGTGCCAGCAGTGGGTTGATTGGGGAAAGGGCAGATACGCAGTATTTT.

The CDR3 coding sequence is TGTGCCAGCAGCCAGTTCGAAGGGACTAGCGGTTACAATGAGCAGTTCTTC. Its protein is CASSQFEGTSGYNEQFF. The genes are TRBV14 and TRBJ2-1; 11 bases agree with TRBD2. Looked up from germline, CDR1 is SGHDN and CDR2 is FVKESK. There are 17 residues in the CDR3. J lost 4 bases, V lost 3 bases, and 8 bases had no gene match. Full variable domain (rest looked up from reference TRBV14 and TRBJ2-1): EAGVTQFPSHSVIEKGQTVTLRCDPISGHDNLYWYRRVMGKEIKFLLHFVKESKQDESGMPNNRFLAERTGGTYSTLKVQPAELEDSGVYFCASSQFEGTSGYNEQFFGPGTRLTVL.

This clonotype showed up just a few times. The genes are TRBV27 and TRBJ2-3; D ambiguous. The CDR3 length is 14 residues. With 0 bases removed from V and 2 bases from J, the gap between germline ends came to 6 bases. Germline loops: CDR1 MNHEY, CDR2 SMNVEV (reference sequence). The CDR3 region is CASSLSSNTDTQYF. The CDR3 DNA sequence: TGTGCCAGCAGTTTATCCTCAAACACAGATACGCAGTATTTT.

The J gene is TRBJ1-2, the V gene TRBV6-2 or TRBV6-3, with a weak D call TRBD1 (5 bases). The germline CDR1 and CDR2 sequences are MNHEY and SVGEGT. This CDR3 region has 17 residues. V lost 0 bases, J lost 6 bases, and 20 bases lay in between. The CDR3 DNA reads as TGTGCCAGCAGTTACTCCACGGCGGGACTACCGCCTCATGGCTACACCTTC. Its protein product is CASSYSTAGLPPHGYTF.

This clonotype was observed a few times. The V and J genes are TRBV27 and TRBJ2-7; TRBD1 agrees at 9 bases. V shed 7 bases and J 6 bases; nucleotides not matched to a gene: 7. Germline CDR1 is MNHEY and CDR2 is SMNVEV (reference sequence). CDR3 length equals 13 residues. In DNA, the CDR3 is TGTGCCAGCACCCCCGGGACAGGGACCGAGCAGTACTTC. The encoded protein is CASTPGTGTEQYF.

This clonotype has only a few counts. The V gene is TRBV10-3, the J gene TRBJ2-7; possible D gene TRBD2, 5 bases. Germline CDR1 is ENHRY and CDR2 is SYGVKD. CDR3 size: 11 residues. V gave up 3 bases and J gave up 7 bases, with 7 bases separating them. CDR3 bases: TGTGCCATCAGTGACTCGGGGGAGCAGTACTTC. Its translation is CAISDSGEQYF.

This clonotype was counted between two and nine times. The chain combines TRBV19 with TRBJ1-2; the D is unclear. Germline values: CDR1 LNHDA, CDR2 SQIVND (reference sequence). The CDR3 runs to 11 residues. With 6 bases removed from V and 8 bases from J, the gap between germline ends came to 10 bases. Here the CDR3 DNA reads TGTGCCAGTAGGTTCCAAGGGGGCTACACCTTC. This encodes CASRFQGGYTF.

The chain is built from TRBV6-6 and TRBJ2-1; D unresolved. This CDR3 has 12 residues. Germline lookup yields CDR1 MNHNY and CDR2 SVGAGI (reference sequence). The ends were cut back, 4 bases at V and 7 bases at J, with 8 bases in the middle. CDR3 in DNA: TGTGCCAGCAGTTCCCGTAAGAATGAGCAGTTCTTC. Translation: CASSSRKNEQFF.

This clonotype came up a few times. J is TRBJ1-1 and V is TRBV6-6; TRBD1 agrees at 9 bases. The CDR3 totals 15 residues. J gave up 1 base and V 2 bases, and 2 bases lay outside the gene matches. Looked up from germline, CDR1 is MNHNY and CDR2 is SVGAGI (reference sequence). The CDR3 spells CASSYGTGTNTEAFF. The CDR3 coding sequence is TGTGCCAGCAGTTACGGGACAGGGACGAACACTGAAGCTTTCTTT.

V and J are TRBV21-1 and TRBJ1-2; TRBD1, the table's D call, was not compared with the DNA. TRBV21-1 represents a pseudogene. The length of the CDR3 is 15 residues. The CDR3 here is CASTPGADRRYGYTF. In nucleotides, the CDR3 is TGTGCCAGCACCCCAGGGGCGGACAGGCGCTATGGCTACACCTTC.

Details on this clonotype: The CDR3 end shows no conserved phenylalanine or tryptophan, and so a read error is likely. The chain joins TRBV30 to TRBJ2-4, with D unclear. Germline values: CDR1 GTSNPN, CDR2 SVGIG (reference sequence). The CDR3 extends over 12 amino acids. Trimming removed 3 bases at V and 3 bases at J, with 6 bases between. The CDR3 DNA reads as TGTGCCTGGAGAGGAGACAAAAACATTCAGTACTTA. Its translation: CAWRGDKNIQYL.